This TCR beta chain was retrieved from a study of T-cell memory formation after mild COVID-19. Findings of the study overall: For contracting clones, CD4+ ones sat mainly in CM and EM, CD8+ in EMRA. CD4/CD8 balance held among clones contracting day 15 to 85, and later expanders leaned CD4+. Nothing showed for sure that second-wave clones peaking on day 37 were SARS-CoV-2 specific.

This clonotype turned up a few times. Its specificity is unknown. The CDR3 covers 18 residues. Looked up from germline, CDR1 is MNHEY and CDR2 is SMNVEV (reference sequence). V dropped 4 bases and J dropped 0; count of bases not matched to a gene: 4. TCR alpha and TCR beta cDNA libraries with sample barcodes and UMIs came from 5'RACE using constant-segment primers. A single record per CDR3 protein comes from TCRdb applying MiXCR to the 5' RACE reads. The table shows about 260,000 distinct CDR3 sequences, with roughly 8.2% occurring only once. V is TRBV27 and J is TRBJ2-1, with 15 nucleotides matching TRBD2. Input material: PBMCs or a T cell subset sorted from them (not recorded which). This receptor was taken from a man aged 18 to 29 who had mild COVID-19 (a few samples of this study predate the infection). Cell type and time point are not known. For the CDR3, the DNA is TGTGCCAGCAGTTGGGGACTAGCGGGGGGCGGCTCCTACAATGAGCAGTTCTTC. This gives the protein CASSWGLAGGGSYNEQFF.